The 31 T cell receptor beta chains below come from one sample, sequenced in a study of metastatic and nonmetastatic thyroid tumors. No treatment had been given to any patient before thyroid surgery. Using MiXCR, TCRdb re-called clones from the PCR reads. Among about 39,000 clones listed, around 17% were seen once. Input material: blood. The receptors stem from a female donor with papillary thyroid cancer or a benign thyroid nodule (not recorded which). Some clones in this sample may be carry-over from other donors' samples.

This clone was counted ten times or more. This chain links TRBV12-3 or TRBV12-4 with TRBJ1-4; 9 nucleotides match TRBD1. This CDR3 is built from 15 residues. The junction had 10 bases not matched to a gene; V was cut back by 6 bases and J by 8 bases. CDR3: CASRPPGQGGEKLFF. DNA for the CDR3: TGTGCCAGCAGGCCCCCGGGACAGGGAGGAGAAAAACTGTTTTTT.

This clone showed up many times. Other nucleotide sequences from this sample produce the same CDR3. This chain uses TRBV25-1 with TRBJ2-7, with 8 bases matching TRBD2. The CDR3 runs 15 residues. Germline V gives CDR1 MGHDK, CDR2 SYGVNS. The J segment lost 6 bases and the V segment lost 0 bases, leaving 7 bases of the junction unmatched. CDR3 in amino acids: CASSEYGGRPSEQYF. The CDR3 DNA follows: TGTGCCAGCAGTGAATACGGCGGGAGGCCCAGCGAGCAGTACTTC.

This clone has at least ten counts. V usage is TRBV5-4 and J usage is TRBJ1-2; D call uncertain. There are 15 residues in the CDR3. The germline CDR1 and CDR2 sequences are SGHNT and YYREEE (reference sequence). The V end lost 0 bases, the J end lost 1 base, and 10 bases lay between the germline ends. CDR3 in DNA: TGTGCCAGCAGCTTGGGGCGGCTCTTTAACTATGGCTACACCTTC. The encoded protein is CASSLGRLFNYGYTF.

V usage is TRBV12-3 or TRBV12-4 and J usage is TRBJ2-2; D is perhaps TRBD1 (6 bases). V was trimmed by 6 bases and J by 6 bases, leaving 20 bases between them. The CDR3 has 16 residues. The CDR3 coding sequence is TGTGCCAGCAGCCCCGGGACAAGGGCGGATCCCGGGGAGCTGTTTTTT. This translates into CASSPGTRADPGELFF.

This clone appeared many times. The rearrangement uses TRBV19 and TRBJ1-2, with 9 bases matching TRBD1. After removal of 6 bases from V and 4 bases from J, the junction contained 9 bases not matched to a gene. The germline V gene has CDR1 LNHDA and CDR2 SQIVND (reference sequence). The CDR3 covers 15 residues. DNA of the CDR3: TGTGCCAGTAGGGAAACAGGGGGCAAAGGCTATGGCTACACCTTC. It yields the protein CASRETGGKGYGYTF.

This clone was seen a few times. The chain recombines TRBV6-1 with TRBJ1-5; 9 bases match TRBD1. Trimming removed 4 bases from V and 0 bases from J; junction bases left unmatched: 7. Germline lookup yields CDR1 MNHNS and CDR2 SASEGT. This CDR3 comprises 17 residues. The CDR3 DNA reads TGTGCCAGCAGTGCCCGACAGGGGGAGAATAGCAATCAGCCCCAGCATTTT. Encoded protein: CASSARQGENSNQPQHF.

Many counts were recorded for this clone. The V and J genes are TRBV10-3 and TRBJ2-7; 7 nucleotides agree with TRBD2. CDR1 is ENHRY and CDR2 is SYGVKD in the germline V gene. The CDR3 is 13 amino acids. V lost 3 bases, J lost 5 bases, and 4 bases stayed unmatched. The CDR3 loop reads CAISEGGSDEQYF. For the CDR3, the DNA is TGTGCCATCAGTGAAGGCGGGAGTGACGAGCAGTACTTC.

The genes are TRBV11-2 and TRBJ2-3; 8 bases are a match to TRBD2. The germline CDR1 and CDR2 sequences are SGHAT and FQNNGV. This CDR3 has 15 amino acids. V lost 6 bases and J lost 6; bases outside the gene matches: 11. CDR3 loop: CASSYIAGLGDTQYF. CDR3 in DNA: TGTGCCAGCAGTTATATAGCGGGGCTGGGGGATACGCAGTATTTT.

J is TRBJ1-2 and V is TRBV20-1, with 10 bases matching TRBD1. The germline gives CDR1 DFQATT, CDR2 SNEGSKA (reference sequence). The CDR3 is 14 amino acids. The ends lost 3 bases at V and 6 bases at J; junction bases unmatched: 7. As DNA, the CDR3 is TGCAGTGCTAGCTGGGACAGGGGATATAATGGCTACACCTTC. Its translation: CSASWDRGYNGYTF.

At least ten counts were recorded for this clone. Other DNA sequences in the sample encode the same CDR3. The chain joins TRBV20-1 to TRBJ2-1; 11 bases agree with TRBD2. V lost 3 bases to trimming and J lost 5 bases; unmatched junction nucleotides: 9. The CDR3 loop spans 16 amino acids. Germline CDR1 DFQATT, CDR2 SNEGSKA (reference sequence). The CDR3 DNA follows: TGCAGTGCTAGGCCCCTAGCGGGAGGACCAAACAATGAGCAGTTCTTC. Protein: CSARPLAGGPNNEQFF.

Concerning this clone: A much larger clone lies a single base off, so this may be a read error. As DNA, the CDR3 is TGTGCCAGCAGTTTAGAAGGCGGGGACTCCTACGAGCAGTACTTC. It codes for CASSLEGGDSYEQYF. The chain couples TRBV28 to TRBJ2-7; tentative D call: TRBD2 (6 bases). Germline V gene sequence: CDR1 MDHEN, CDR2 SYDVKM. This CDR3 region has 15 residues. Trimming left V 2 bases short and J 0 bases short, with 11 bases between. Using reference TRBV28 and TRBJ2-7 for the parts outside the CDR3, the full variable domain is DVKVTQSSRYLVKRTGEKVFLECVQDMDHENMFWYRQDPGLGLRLIYFSYDVKMKEKGDIPEGYSVSREKKERFSLILESASTNQTSMYLCASSLEGGDSYEQYFGPGTRLTVT.

This clone has at least ten counts. The chain uses TRBV28 and TRBJ1-1, with D uncertain. CDR3 length: 15 residues. V lost 6 bases to trimming and J lost 0 bases, with 14 bases between them. Germline assignment: CDR1 MDHEN and CDR2 SYDVKM. CDR3 region: CASRRQIDMNTEAFF. The CDR3 DNA reads TGTGCCAGCAGGCGGCAGATCGATATGAACACTGAAGCTTTCTTT.

The gene calls are TRBV5-1 and TRBJ2-6; D unresolved. The CDR3 length is 14 residues. CDR1 is SGHRS and CDR2 is YFSETQ in the germline V gene. V was cut by 6 bases and J by 4 bases, with 11 bases left in between. The chain's CDR3 is CASIGTSGANVLTF. The CDR3 region has the DNA TGCGCCAGCATAGGAACCTCCGGGGCCAACGTCCTGACTTTC.

This clone was seen only a few times. This could be a read error, since a much larger clone is one nucleotide away. As the CDR3 is not closed by the conserved phenylalanine or tryptophan, this likely results from a read error. The chain uses TRBV7-9 and TRBJ2-5; D is ambiguous. The germline gives CDR1 SEHNR, CDR2 FQNEAQ (reference sequence). The CDR3 covers 11 residues. Trimming pared 5 bases from V and 2 bases from J, leaving 3 bases between. CDR3 region: CASSPQETQYL. The CDR3 coding sequence is TGTGCCAGCAGCCCTCAAGAGACCCAGTACTTA.

This clone turned up a few times. The chain is built from TRBV12-3 or TRBV12-4 and TRBJ1-5; D unclear. V was cut by 6 bases and J by 3 bases, with 12 bases left in between. The CDR3 loop spans 14 amino acids. The CDR3 loop reads CASSRRWDNQPQHF. The DNA of the CDR3 is TGTGCCAGCAGCCGGCGCTGGGACAATCAGCCCCAGCATTTT.

The sample holds a few counts of this clone. The identical CDR3 is also encoded by other nucleotide sequences in the sample. The chain combines TRBV27 with TRBJ2-2; 7 positions match TRBD2. This CDR3 is built from 14 residues. Germline V CDR1 and CDR2: MNHEY, SMNVEV (reference sequence). V was clipped by 7 bases and J by 11 bases; unmatched bases: 13. DNA for the CDR3: TGTGCCAGCAAAGGAGCGGGGTTAGGCGGTGAGCTGTTTTTT. Translated: CASKGAGLGGELFF.

This clone has at least ten counts. It may be a read error: a sequence one base away is much more abundant. This rearrangement joins TRBV6-1 to TRBJ2-7; D remains ambiguous. The germline V gene encodes CDR1 MNHNS and CDR2 SASEGT. The CDR3 sequence is 11 residues long. CDR3: CASSSGYERYF. The CDR3 coding sequence is TGTGCCAGCAGTTCTGGCTACGAGCGGTACTTC.

There are many counts of this clone. CDR3 sequence (DNA): TGTGCCAGCAGCACGGACACCGGGAAGACCCAGTACTTC. Amino acids: CASSTDTGKTQYF. V usage is TRBV5-5 and J usage is TRBJ2-5, with D perhaps given as TRBD1 or TRBD2 (5 bases each). The germline V gene encodes CDR1 SGHKS and CDR2 YYEKEE (reference sequence). Trimming removed 4 bases from V and 6 bases from J, with 13 bases in between. The CDR3 is 13 amino acids. Complete variable domain (other parts from reference TRBV5-5 and TRBJ2-5): DAGVTQSPTHLIKTRGQQVTLRCSPISGHKSVSWYQQVLGQGPQFIFQYYEKEERGRGNFPDRFSARQFPNYSSELNVNALLLGDSALYLCASSTDTGKTQYFGPGTRLLVL.

Concerning this clone itself: A much more abundant neighbour one base away suggests this may be a read error. The chain combines TRBV30 with TRBJ2-5; possible D gene TRBD2, 6 bases. This CDR3 is 13 amino acids long. Germline-derived CDR1 and CDR2 are GTSNPN and SVGIG (reference sequence). The chain's CDR3 is CAWRVGGVRSQCF. CDR3 nucleotides: TGTGCCTGGAGAGTGGGAGGAGTCCGGTCCCAGTGCTTC.

V usage is TRBV20-1 and J usage is TRBJ1-5; D uncertain. Looked up from germline, CDR1 is DFQATT and CDR2 is SNEGSKA (reference sequence). Trimming shortened V by 0 bases and J by 3 bases, and 9 bases separated the two germline ends. This CDR3 contains 14 residues. Written as DNA, the CDR3 is TGCAGTGCTAGAGAACCGAATATCAATCAGCCCCAGCATTTT. Translated: CSAREPNINQPQHF.

There are a few counts of this clone. The chain joins TRBV9 to TRBJ2-7; D is ambiguous. Germline lookup yields CDR1 SGDLS and CDR2 YYNGEE. The CDR3 is made up of 12 amino acids. The ends were cut back, 0 bases at V and 5 bases at J, with 6 bases in the middle. DNA for the CDR3: TGTGCCAGCAGCGTAGGAGACAACGAGCAGTACTTC. Its translation: CASSVGDNEQYF.

This chain uses TRBV11-1 with TRBJ2-1, with TRBD2 matching over 7 bases. Per the germline V gene, CDR1 is SGHAT and CDR2 is FQDESV (reference sequence). The trim removed 5 bases at V and 5 bases at J, leaving 12 bases unmatched. The CDR3 totals 16 residues. The CDR3 nucleotides read TGTGCCAGCAGCCACCTATATAGGCTAGCGGACAATGAGCAGTTCTTC. Residues: CASSHLYRLADNEQFF.

This clone was found many times. This sequence joins TRBV28 and TRBJ1-5; no firm D call. Trimming removed 7 bases at V and 6 bases at J, with 13 bases between. Germline V lookup: CDR1 MDHEN, CDR2 SYDVKM. The CDR3 has 13 amino acids. This CDR3 is CASTPGRVQPQHF. The DNA for the CDR3 is TGTGCCAGCACCCCAGGTCGGGTTCAGCCCCAGCATTTT.

Comment on this clone: This may arise from a read error, as a much more abundant clone is one base away. The CDR3 ends on some other residue instead of the conserved phenylalanine or tryptophan, so this is likely a read error. This chain uses TRBV9 with TRBJ1-5; the D gene is possibly TRBD1 (6 bases). The CDR3 runs 15 residues. Germline V lookup: CDR1 SGDLS, CDR2 YYNGEE. The ends were cut back, 4 bases at V and 3 bases at J, with 14 bases in the middle. The CDR3 reads CASSREGVVNQPQHL. The CDR3 DNA sequence: TGTGCCAGCAGCCGCGAGGGGGTCGTCAATCAGCCCCAGCATCTT.

This clone was recorded at least ten times. The CDR3 sequence: CASSLAQAGPSGNEQFF. CDR3 nucleotides: TGTGCCAGCAGCTTAGCCCAAGCGGGGCCGTCGGGCAATGAGCAGTTCTTC. The chain has TRBV7-9 and TRBJ2-1, with TRBD2 matching over 7 bases. J was trimmed by 6 bases and V by 0 bases; bases with no gene match: 11. The CDR3 contains 17 residues. Germline CDR1 and CDR2: SEHNR and FQNEAQ (reference sequence).

This clone was observed a handful of times. This chain connects TRBV27 to TRBJ1-6, with D possibly matching TRBD1 (5 bases). The germline V and J ends were trimmed by 9 bases and 8 bases, with 20 bases remaining between them. Germline-derived CDR1 and CDR2 are MNHEY and SMNVEV (reference sequence). The CDR3 spans 15 residues. This CDR3 reads CARHQGTGRDSPLHF. CDR3 nucleotide sequence: TGTGCCAGGCACCAGGGCACGGGGAGGGATTCACCCCTCCACTTT.

This chain joins TRBV5-1 and TRBJ2-2; 10 bases fit TRBD1. Germline assignment: CDR1 SGHRS and CDR2 YFSETQ. Trimming removed 4 bases from V and 1 base from J; junction bases left unmatched: 7. CDR3 length equals 17 residues. The CDR3 region has the DNA TGCGCCAGCAGCAATCCCCGGACAGGGGGGAACACCGGGGAGCTGTTTTTT. It encodes CASSNPRTGGNTGELFF.

J is TRBJ2-1 and V is TRBV3-1; 11 bases fit TRBD2. The length of the CDR3 is 18 residues. V lost 4 bases to trimming and J lost 9 bases; unmatched junction nucleotides: 17. Germline values: CDR1 LGHDT, CDR2 YNNKEL (reference sequence). Here the CDR3 reads CASSPRFTSGREGVEQFF. The CDR3 bases are TGTGCCAGCAGCCCTAGGTTTACTAGCGGGAGAGAGGGTGTTGAGCAGTTCTTC.

This chain uses TRBV11-2 with TRBJ1-2, with a possible D match to TRBD1 (6 bases). Germline V gene data show CDR1 as SGHAT and CDR2 as FQNNGV. This CDR3 is 14 amino acids long. V lost 1 base to trimming and J lost 4 bases, with 10 bases between them. The CDR3, as DNA: TGTGCCAGCAGCTTAGGTGGGGGCTCCTATGGCTACACCTTC. This gives the protein CASSLGGGSYGYTF.

This clone counts as medium-sized. One junction end disagrees with the germline gene, perhaps due to a read error. This sequence joins TRBV6-1 and TRBJ1-2, with 7 bases that match TRBD1. There are 15 residues in the CDR3. The V gene's germline CDR1 is MNHNS and CDR2 SASEGT. The CDR3 reads CAGRDSPNGNYGYTF. CDR3 in DNA: TGTGCCGGCAGGGACAGCCCTAACGGGAACTATGGCTACACCTTC.

This clone was recorded many times. No conserved phenylalanine or tryptophan ends this CDR3, so it is likely a read error. The chain employs TRBV12-3 or TRBV12-4 and TRBJ1-1, with TRBD1 matching over 9 bases. The CDR3 has 14 amino acids. V shed 7 bases and J 1 base; nucleotides not matched to a gene: 4. CDR3 sequence: CASTTGGANTEAFL. The DNA of the CDR3 is TGTGCCAGCACCACAGGGGGCGCGAACACTGAAGCTTTCCTT.